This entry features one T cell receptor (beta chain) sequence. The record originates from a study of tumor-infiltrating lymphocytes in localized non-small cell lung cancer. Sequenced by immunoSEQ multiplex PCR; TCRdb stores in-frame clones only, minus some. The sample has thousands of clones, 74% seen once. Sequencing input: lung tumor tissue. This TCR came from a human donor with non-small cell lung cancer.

The CDR3: CASSPGTGGNEKLFF. The CDR3 DNA is TGTGCCAGCAGTCCGGGGACAGGGGGTAATGAAAAACTGTTTTTT. V usage is TRBV6-5 and J usage is TRBJ1-4; TRBD1 agrees at 11 bases. The CDR3 covers 15 residues. From germline, CDR1 is MNHEY and CDR2 SVGAGI. The junction had 3 bases not matched to a gene; V was cut back by 5 bases and J by 4 bases.